This T cell receptor beta chain was sequenced in a study of blood T cell repertoires in COVID-19. At the level of the study: Acute-phase and convalescent COVID-19 samples originated in the United States, Italy and Spain. From T cells, B-cell-depleted T cells, or PBMCs came the material, which was cDNA or gDNA.

This CDR3 has 13 amino acids. CDR1 KGHDR and CDR2 SFDVKD come from the germline V gene. V trimming: 10 bases; J trimming: 3 bases; junction bases outside the gene matches: 6. Authors' methods: For nucleated cells, counts were estimated from reference gene primer amplification. The method was immunoSEQ multiplex PCR; TCRdb's version includes in-frame clones alone and lacks a portion of them. V and J calls and clone size are copied from that table; D and trimming were computed from the DNA. The sample contains some 320,000 clones, 85% of which appear only once. Cohorts were based on clinical histories the participants reported. This clone was counted a few times.

The receptor comes from a woman in her twenties or thirties who had been exposed to COVID-19. The chain uses TRBV24-1 and TRBJ2-7; 9 bases align to TRBD2. Sequences were obtained from PBMCs or T cells enriched from blood (not recorded which). This CDR3 reads CATKAGGGYEQYF. CDR3 coding DNA: TGTGCCACTAAAGCGGGGGGAGGCTACGAGCAGTACTTC.